The 13 T cell receptor beta chains below all came from one sample that was sequenced in a study of blood T cell repertoires in COVID-19. Data came from immunoSEQ multiplex PCR; TCRdb stores just in-frame clones and leaves some out. The sample lists about 150,000 clones; roughly 88% were seen once. Sequenced input: peripheral blood. All receptors derive from a woman in her fifties or sixties in a cohort sampled during active or convalescent COVID-19.

The rearrangement uses TRBV5-5 and TRBJ1-4; a possible D gene is TRBD1 (6 bases). V gave up 0 bases and J gave up 6 bases, with 9 bases separating them. Germline-derived CDR1 and CDR2 are SGHKS and YYEKEE (reference sequence). The CDR3 extends over 14 amino acids. The CDR3 spells CASSLVQGDEKLFF. CDR3 in DNA: TGTGCCAGCAGCTTGGTACAGGGAGATGAAAAACTGTTTTTT.

The genes are TRBV30 and TRBJ1-1; D unclear. Trimming shortened V by 0 bases and J by 7 bases, and 6 bases separated the two germline ends. The germline gives CDR1 GTSNPN, CDR2 SVGIG (reference sequence). The CDR3 covers 11 residues. CDR3 DNA: TGTGCCTGGAGTGTACGGGTTGAAGCTTTCTTT. The encoded protein is CAWSVRVEAFF.

V and J are TRBV30 and TRBJ1-1; 8 bases are a match to TRBD1. Per the germline V gene, CDR1 is GTSNPN and CDR2 is SVGIG (reference sequence). Trimming at V came to 2 bases and at J to 8 bases, leaving 7 bases not matched to a gene. The CDR3 loop spans 13 amino acids. The CDR3 DNA follows: TGTGCCTGGAGTAGGACAGGGTTACACGAAGCTTTCTTT. Its protein product is CAWSRTGLHEAFF. Variable domain in full (rest from reference TRBV30 and TRBJ1-1): SQTIHQWPATLVQPVGSPLSLECTVEGTSNPNLYWYRQAAGRGLQLLFYSVGIGQISSEVPQNLSASRPQDRQFILSSKKLLLSDSGFYLCAWSRTGLHEAFFGQGTRLTVV.

This clone was detected a few times. J is TRBJ1-2 and V is TRBV4-2; D not resolved. Germline-derived CDR1 and CDR2 are LGHNA and YNFKEQ. The CDR3 spans 11 residues. V was shortened by 1 base and J by 10 bases, with 7 bases between the two germline ends. CDR3 bases: TGTGCCAGCAGCCAAGGAGGGCCCTACACCTTC. Its protein product is CASSQGGPYTF.

The chain carries TRBV7-9 and TRBJ1-2; D may be TRBD1 (5 bases). The CDR3 loop spans 14 amino acids. V was trimmed by 2 bases and J by 4 bases, leaving 11 bases between them. In germline, CDR1 is SEHNR, CDR2 FQNEAQ (reference sequence). CDR3 sequence reads: CASSLMTAGYGYTF. DNA for the CDR3: TGTGCCAGCAGCTTAATGACAGCCGGCTATGGCTACACCTTC.

The chain carries TRBV7-6 and TRBJ1-3; unclear D gene. V dropped 1 base and J dropped 2 bases, with 12 bases sitting between them. The germline gives CDR1 SGHVS, CDR2 FNYEAQ. This CDR3 has 16 residues. The CDR3 loop reads CASSLEATQTGNTIYF. The CDR3 bases are TGTGCCAGCAGCTTAGAAGCAACCCAAACTGGAAACACCATATATTTT.

This chain connects TRBV7-3 to TRBJ2-6, with TRBD1 matching 7 bases. The CDR3 runs 17 residues. Per germline, CDR1 SGHTA and CDR2 FQGTGA. The V gene end was trimmed by 1 base and the J gene end by 0 bases; junction bases not matched to a gene: 3. In DNA, the CDR3 is TGTGCCAGCAGCTTAAGGGCAGGGGGCTCTGGGGCCAACGTCCTGACTTTC. Amino acids: CASSLRAGGSGANVLTF.

Concerning this clone: The same CDR3 arises from other DNA sequences in this sample as well. V and J are TRBV2 and TRBJ1-4; 11 bases agree with TRBD1. From germline, CDR1 is SNHLY and CDR2 FYNNEI. This CDR3 comprises 14 residues. J lost 6 bases, V lost 6 bases, and 3 bases had no gene match. The CDR3 DNA reads as TGTGCCAGCAGGCTGGGACAGGGGGATGAAAAACTGTTTTTT. It yields the protein CASRLGQGDEKLFF.

The CDR3 DNA reads TGTGCCAGCAGCTCTGGACGGGGGAACACTGAAGCTTTCTTT. Protein sequence: CASSSGRGNTEAFF. V gene TRBV7-9 combines with J gene TRBJ1-1; D unresolved. Germline values: CDR1 SEHNR, CDR2 FQNEAQ (reference sequence). The CDR3 covers 14 residues. Trimming left V 4 bases short and J 1 base short, with 10 bases between.

This clone showed up just once. J is TRBJ2-7 and V is TRBV18; D is unresolved. CDR3 size: 14 residues. The V end lost 1 base, the J end lost 0 bases, and 7 bases lay between the germline ends. The germline CDR1 and CDR2 sequences are KGHSH and LQKENI. The CDR3 region is CASSPQENSYEQYF. The CDR3 DNA follows: TGTGCCAGCTCACCACAGGAGAACTCCTACGAGCAGTACTTC.

The CDR3 sequence is CASSLPGQGLESYGYTF. DNA for the CDR3: TGCGCCAGCAGCTTGCCCGGACAGGGACTCGAAAGCTATGGCTACACCTTC. The rearrangement links TRBV5-1 to TRBJ1-2; 8 bases line up with TRBD1. Per the germline V gene, CDR1 is SGHRS and CDR2 is YFSETQ. CDR3 length: 17 amino acids. Germline trimming cut 1 base from V and 4 bases from J; bases unmatched to any gene: 12.

J is TRBJ2-2 and V is TRBV12-5, with 8 positions matching TRBD2. V lost 4 bases to trimming and J lost 0 bases; unmatched junction nucleotides: 4. The CDR3 length is 16 residues. CDR1 is LGHNT and CDR2 is FRNRAP in the germline V gene. CDR3 residues: CASGSWTSPNTGELFF. DNA of the CDR3: TGTGCTAGTGGTTCCTGGACTAGCCCGAACACCGGGGAGCTGTTTTTT.

The genes are TRBV19 and TRBJ2-5; D is uncertain. The CDR3 consists of 13 residues. Trimming took 4 bases from V and 3 from J, leaving 9 bases between them. Germline V gene data show CDR1 as LNHDA and CDR2 as SQIVND (reference sequence). The CDR3 DNA is TGTGCCAGTAGTAGTACAAGAAAAGAGACCCAGTACTTC. Translated, it gives CASSSTRKETQYF.